The 28 T cell receptor beta chains listed next were all sequenced from one sample in a study of Ad26.COV2.S vaccination and SARS-CoV-2 variants. The method was immunoSEQ multiplex PCR; TCRdb's version includes in-frame clones alone and lacks a portion of them. The table has 500,000 or so clones, around 88% seen once; the top ten hold over 10%. Treatment here: 15 to 20 received Ad26.COV2.S at low or high dose, single or two shots; several received placebo; per-sample allocation not given. At day 63 after the first vaccine or placebo injection, samples were drawn. Sequenced material: peripheral blood, taken in a trial of Ad26.COV2.S vaccine versus placebo. These TCRs come from a person aged 18-60 years who received the Ad26.COV2.S COVID-19 vaccine or a placebo.

As regards this clone: In the same sample, other DNA sequences code for this CDR3. The rearrangement links TRBV15 to TRBJ2-5; D gene uncertain. CDR1 and CDR2 (germline): LNHNV, YYDKDF (reference sequence). This CDR3 is built from 13 residues. V was shortened by 0 bases and J by 5 bases, with 7 bases between the two germline ends. As DNA, the CDR3 is TGTGCCACCAGCAGAGATCTAGGGGAGACCCAGTACTTC. It specifies CATSRDLGETQYF.

This clone has just a few counts. The chain is built from TRBV6-6 and TRBJ1-3; D gene unclear. The CDR3 loop spans 17 amino acids. CDR1 is MNHNY and CDR2 is SVGAGI in the germline V gene (reference sequence). V gave up 5 bases and J gave up 3 bases, with 20 bases separating them. The DNA of the CDR3 is TGTGCCAGCAGTCGGTCATTCCGCAGATTGGATGGAAACACCATATATTTT. Its translation is CASSRSFRRLDGNTIYF.

This clone has more than one count but fewer than ten. This same CDR3 is encoded by further DNA sequences in the sample. V and J are TRBV29-1 and TRBJ2-1; D remains ambiguous. The CDR3 has 12 residues. The germline CDR1 and CDR2 sequences are SQVTM and ANQGSEA. V lost 6 bases and J lost 5, with 11 bases in between. The CDR3 reads CSVGSADNEQFF. DNA of the CDR3: TGCAGCGTGGGGTCCGCCGACAATGAGCAGTTCTTC.

This clone has a single count. The gene calls are TRBV19 and TRBJ1-5, with D possibly being TRBD1 (6 bases). Germline values: CDR1 LNHDA, CDR2 SQIVND (reference sequence). V lost 3 bases, J lost 5 bases, and 14 bases lay in between. This CDR3 is 15 amino acids long. The CDR3 DNA reads as TGTGCCAGTAGTATCCAGGGGTCCCTGTATCAGCCCCAGCATTTT. Its protein is CASSIQGSLYQPQHF.

The V and J genes are TRBV19 and TRBJ2-7; TRBD1 is a possible D gene (6 bases). V dropped 4 bases and J dropped 2 bases, with 9 bases sitting between them. CDR3 length equals 13 residues. Germline CDR1 is LNHDA and CDR2 is SQIVND (reference sequence). In nucleotides, the CDR3 is TGTGCCAGTAGTAAACAGGGAGCCTACGAGCAGTACTTC. As protein: CASSKQGAYEQYF.

The chain couples TRBV24-1 to TRBJ2-1; D unresolved. Germline V lookup: CDR1 KGHDR, CDR2 SFDVKD. Between the trimmed V and J ends, which lost 7 bases and 0 bases, there was a span of 15 bases. CDR3 length: 16 residues. The CDR3 is CATSHQSPSSYNEQFF. CDR3 DNA: TGTGCCACCAGCCACCAGAGCCCCAGCTCCTACAATGAGCAGTTCTTC.

The chain employs TRBV29-1 and TRBJ2-1; 7 bases line up with TRBD2. CDR1 and CDR2 (germline): SQVTM, ANQGSEA. This CDR3 is 14 amino acids long. Trimming cost V 2 bases and J 9 bases; bases outside gene matches: 10. CDR3 bases: TGCAGCGTTGAAACTAGCGTGTACCTGGGTGAGCAGTTCTTC. Amino acids: CSVETSVYLGEQFF.

The chain combines TRBV5-4 with TRBJ2-7; D possibly corresponds to TRBD2 (7 bases). The V and J ends lost 4 bases and 5 bases respectively, with 19 bases between them. CDR3 length equals 15 residues. CDR1 SGHNT and CDR2 YYREEE come from the germline V gene (reference sequence). The CDR3 DNA reads as TGTGCCAGCAGCCCGAGGGGGGGAGGGGGGAACGAGCAGTACTTC. Its protein product is CASSPRGGGGNEQYF. Full variable domain (outside the CDR3, taken from reference TRBV5-4 and TRBJ2-7): ETGVTQSPTHLIKTRGQQVTLRCSSQSGHNTVSWYQQALGQGPQFIFQYYREEENGRGNFPPRFSGLQFPNYSSELNVNALELDDSALYLCASSPRGGGGNEQYFGPGTRLTVT.

The J gene is TRBJ1-2, the V gene TRBV28; no definite D call. CDR3 length: 13 residues. Trimming shortened V by 7 bases and J by 2 bases, and 11 bases separated the two germline ends. Germline V CDR1 and CDR2: MDHEN, SYDVKM. CDR3 sequence reads: CASTLGLNYGYTF. CDR3 sequence (DNA): TGTGCCAGCACTCTAGGATTGAACTATGGCTACACCTTC.

This clone appeared once. V gene TRBV7-2 combines with J gene TRBJ1-6; D is perhaps TRBD1 (6 bases). CDR1 and CDR2 (germline): SGHTA, FQGNSA. This CDR3 comprises 14 residues. Trimming stripped 5 bases from V and 8 bases from J, with 13 bases between. CDR3 region: CASSGGRGDSPLHF. For the CDR3, the DNA is TGTGCCAGCAGCGGAGGAAGGGGGGATTCACCCCTCCACTTT.

Comment on this clone: Germline is not matched at one junction end, which may reflect a read error. This rearrangement joins TRBV28 to TRBJ2-7, with 7 nucleotides matching TRBD2. Germline CDR1 reads MDHEN; CDR2 reads SYDVKM. This CDR3 is 10 amino acids long. The CDR3 loop reads CASSTGTMIF. DNA for the CDR3: TGTGCCAGCAGTACCGGGACTATGATCTTC.

The chain carries TRBV7-9 and TRBJ2-1; 9 nucleotides match TRBD1. V was clipped by 6 bases and J by 8 bases; unmatched bases: 11. The CDR3 consists of 15 residues. Germline V lookup: CDR1 SEHNR, CDR2 FQNEAQ (reference sequence). CDR3 loop: CASRPWDREPYEQFF. CDR3 coding DNA: TGTGCCAGCAGACCTTGGGACAGGGAACCATATGAGCAGTTCTTC. The variable domain in full, with the rest retrieved from reference TRBV7-9 and TRBJ2-1, is DTGVSQNPRHKITKRGQNVTFRCDPISEHNRLYWYRQTLGQGPEFLTYFQNEAQLEKSRLLSDRFSAERPKGSFSTLEIQRTEQGDSAMYLCASRPWDREPYEQFFGPGTRLTVL.

This clone was recorded once. The same CDR3 arises from other DNA sequences in this sample as well. The V gene is TRBV7-2, the J gene TRBJ2-7; TRBD2 matches 8 bases. Per germline, CDR1 SGHTA and CDR2 FQGNSA. This CDR3 is 14 amino acids long. J lost 0 bases, V lost 4 bases, and 2 bases had no gene match. CDR3 in DNA: TGTGCCAGCAGCTCCAGCGGGAGCTCCTACGAGCAGTACTTC. Protein sequence: CASSSSGSSYEQYF.

This clone was picked up a small number of times. The same CDR3 also results from other DNA sequences found in this sample. V gene TRBV5-1 combines with J gene TRBJ2-7; TRBD1 agrees at 7 bases. The CDR3 contains 13 residues. Germline V gene sequence: CDR1 SGHRS, CDR2 YFSETQ. V lost 0 bases to trimming and J lost 4 bases; unmatched junction nucleotides: 1. The chain's CDR3 is CASSLGTGYEQYF. CDR3 bases: TGCGCCAGCAGCTTGGGGACAGGTTACGAGCAGTACTTC. Together with reference TRBV5-1 and TRBJ2-7, the CDR3 gives the full variable domain: KAGVTQTPRYLIKTRGQQVTLSCSPISGHRSVSWYQQTPGQGLQFLFEYFSETQRNKGNFPGRFSGRQFSNSRSEMNVSTLELGDSALYLCASSLGTGYEQYFGPGTRLTVT.

This chain joins TRBV5-1 and TRBJ1-2; TRBD1 might be the D (5 bases). CDR1 is SGHRS and CDR2 is YFSETQ in the germline V gene. Trimming took off 2 bases at V and 8 bases at J, with 13 bases between the two ends. The CDR3 loop spans 13 amino acids. CDR3 amino acids: CASSFLGEDGYTF. The CDR3 nucleotides are TGCGCCAGCAGCTTTCTGGGGGAGGACGGCTACACCTTC.

The chain is built from TRBV12-3 or TRBV12-4 and TRBJ1-1, with a possible D match to TRBD1 (5 bases). V lost 6 bases and J lost 5, with 13 bases in between. The CDR3 sequence is 13 residues long. CDR3 in amino acids: CASRQGVVTEAFF. The CDR3 region has the DNA TGTGCCAGCAGGCAGGGCGTGGTTACTGAAGCTTTCTTT.

The chain recombines TRBV28 with TRBJ1-1; no firm D call. The CDR3 has 11 residues. Per germline, CDR1 MDHEN and CDR2 SYDVKM. V lost 6 bases, J lost 6 bases, and 8 bases lay in between. The CDR3 sequence is CASRGFSEAFF. The CDR3 DNA sequence: TGTGCCAGCAGGGGGTTCTCTGAAGCTTTCTTT.

This clone occurred once. The sample holds other DNA sequences that translate to the same CDR3. The V and J genes are TRBV6-6 and TRBJ2-1, with a possible D match to TRBD2 (5 bases). Germline V gene lookup returns CDR1 MNHNY and CDR2 SVGAGI (reference sequence). Trimming took off 9 bases at V and 4 bases at J, with 7 bases between the two ends. This CDR3 is 11 amino acids long. The CDR3, as DNA: TGTGCCAGTACGGGGTACAATGAGCAGTTCTTC. The encoded protein is CASTGYNEQFF.

About this clone: Distinct nucleotide sequences in the sample also encode this CDR3. This chain uses TRBV20-1 with TRBJ2-1; a weak D match, TRBD2 (5 bases). Germline V lookup: CDR1 DFQATT, CDR2 SNEGSKA (reference sequence). The ends were cut back, 2 bases at V and 7 bases at J, with 6 bases in the middle. The CDR3 loop spans 11 amino acids. CDR3 loop: CSARRENEQFF. In DNA, the CDR3 is TGCAGTGCTAGAAGGGAGAATGAGCAGTTCTTC.

The CDR3 DNA is TGCAGCGTTGTTGTGGGGACCCACACTGAAGCTTTCTTT. This codes for CSVVVGTHTEAFF. The genes are TRBV29-1 and TRBJ1-1, with TRBD1 as a possible D gene (5 bases). V lost 4 bases to trimming and J lost 3 bases, with 12 bases between them. The CDR3 length is 13 residues. Germline CDR1 and CDR2: SQVTM and ANQGSEA.

This chain connects TRBV5-1 to TRBJ1-1; D might be TRBD1 (5 bases). There are 13 residues in the CDR3. Deletions cut 5 bases from V and 5 bases from J, with 13 bases between. Germline V gene data show CDR1 as SGHRS and CDR2 as YFSETQ. The DNA for the CDR3 is TGCGCCAGCAGTCAGCAGGGTCTGACTGAAGCTTTCTTT. Protein: CASSQQGLTEAFF. Supplemented by reference TRBV5-1 and TRBJ1-1, the full variable domain reads KAGVTQTPRYLIKTRGQQVTLSCSPISGHRSVSWYQQTPGQGLQFLFEYFSETQRNKGNFPGRFSGRQFSNSRSEMNVSTLELGDSALYLCASSQQGLTEAFFGQGTRLTVV.

The rearrangement joins TRBV21-1 to TRBJ1-6; whether TRBD1, the table's D call, matches the DNA was not checked. TRBV21-1 is labeled a pseudogene. CDR3 length: 14 amino acids. The CDR3 DNA is TGTGCCAGCAGCTTTGGGACAGGGGGATCACCCCTCCACTTT. Its translation: CASSFGTGGSPLHF.

This chain joins TRBV5-1 and TRBJ2-5, with D perhaps TRBD1 (6 bases). Germline CDR1 reads SGHRS; CDR2 reads YFSETQ. The CDR3 is made up of 15 amino acids. V shed 4 bases and J shed 4 bases, with 17 bases lying between them. The CDR3 DNA reads as TGCGCCAGCAGCGGGGGCCCAGTTTTAGGAGAGACCCAGTACTTC. As protein: CASSGGPVLGETQYF.

This chain joins TRBV5-1 and TRBJ2-1; D is possibly TRBD1 (6 bases). Germline values: CDR1 SGHRS, CDR2 YFSETQ. V lost 0 bases to trimming and J lost 7 bases, with 17 bases between them. The CDR3 extends over 16 amino acids. The CDR3 reads CASSLGTVGRGNEQFF. CDR3 coding DNA: TGCGCCAGCAGCTTGGGGACAGTGGGCAGGGGAAATGAGCAGTTCTTC.

The V call is TRBV7-6, the J call TRBJ2-1; TRBD2 agrees at 9 bases. The germline CDR1 and CDR2 sequences are SGHVS and FNYEAQ. Trimming at V came to 5 bases and at J to 9 bases, leaving 11 bases not matched to a gene. CDR3 length equals 15 residues. CDR3 protein: CASSPSSGSRGEQFF. The CDR3 bases are TGTGCCAGCAGCCCGAGTAGCGGGAGTAGGGGTGAGCAGTTCTTC.

This sequence joins TRBV5-8 and TRBJ2-2; no reliable D call. Deletions cut 5 bases from V and 3 bases from J, with 14 bases between. Germline V gene data show CDR1 as SGHTS and CDR2 as YDEGEE. The CDR3 contains 15 residues. For the CDR3, the DNA is TGTGCCAGCAGTCGTAGTCCCCGGGACACCGGGGAGCTGTTTTTT. This gives the protein CASSRSPRDTGELFF.

This chain links TRBV7-6 with TRBJ1-4; 7 positions match TRBD1. Germline values: CDR1 SGHVS, CDR2 FNYEAQ. V lost 5 bases, J lost 5 bases, and 8 bases stayed unmatched. The CDR3 totals 15 residues. The CDR3 protein is CASSPAGTENEKLFF. DNA of the CDR3: TGTGCCAGCAGCCCAGCCGGGACAGAGAATGAAAAACTGTTTTTT.

The J gene is TRBJ2-7, the V gene TRBV13; TRBD2 agrees at 11 bases. V was clipped by 0 bases and J by 4 bases; unmatched bases: 2. The CDR3 extends over 15 amino acids. Germline V lookup: CDR1 PRHDT, CDR2 FYEKMQ (reference sequence). Here the CDR3 reads CASSLGLAGGYEQYF. CDR3 nucleotide sequence: TGTGCCAGCAGCTTAGGCCTAGCGGGAGGATACGAGCAGTACTTC.